The next 26 T cell receptor beta chains were all read from a single sample in a study of CD8+ T cells in alopecia areata. Following RNA extraction, reverse transcription yielded cDNA that acted as the sequencing template. Here immunoSEQ multiplex PCR was the method, and the copy in TCRdb shows in-frame clones only, minus some. The sample has 200,000 to 250,000 clones, around 50% seen once. Sequenced material: CD8+ T cells sorted from blood. These receptors were collected from a human donor in good health.

The chain employs TRBV13 and TRBJ1-5, with D perhaps matching TRBD1 (5 bases). The CDR3 runs to 18 residues. The ends were cut back, 5 bases at V and 0 bases at J, with 20 bases in the middle. Germline lookup yields CDR1 PRHDT and CDR2 FYEKMQ (reference sequence). CDR3: CASSRSGSGAHSNQPQHF. CDR3 in DNA: TGTGCCAGCAGCCGATCAGGGAGCGGCGCCCATAGCAATCAGCCCCAGCATTTT.

The chain couples TRBV29-1 to TRBJ2-3; the D gene is possibly TRBD2 (5 bases). Germline V gene data show CDR1 as SQVTM and CDR2 as ANQGSEA. Deletions cut 6 bases from V and 7 bases from J, with 8 bases between. There are 10 residues in the CDR3. The CDR3 DNA reads as TGCAGCGTGACGGGGAATACGCAGTATTTT. Residues: CSVTGNTQYF.

This clone was observed many times. The chain carries TRBV6-1 and TRBJ1-2; 11 bases are a match to TRBD1. CDR1 is MNHNS, CDR2 SASEGT, per germline. CDR3 length equals 14 residues. V trimming: 4 bases; J trimming: 4 bases; junction bases outside the gene matches: 2. CDR3 nucleotides: TGTGCCAGCAGTGCCGGGACAGGGGGCTATGGCTACACCTTC. Protein product: CASSAGTGGYGYTF.

CDR3 residues: CASSVPPETEQFF. The DNA of the CDR3 is TGTGCCAGCAGCGTACCCCCCGAGACTGAGCAGTTCTTC. V usage is TRBV9 and J usage is TRBJ2-1, with unresolved D. This CDR3 contains 13 residues. Germline V CDR1 and CDR2: SGDLS, YYNGEE. Between the trimmed V and J ends, which lost 1 base and 9 bases, there was a span of 11 bases.

This clone was seen a handful of times. The CDR3 DNA reads TGTGCCAGCAGCGCAGGGACCCCCTATGGCTACACCTTC. As protein: CASSAGTPYGYTF. The chain carries TRBV7-9 and TRBJ1-2; D is perhaps TRBD1 (5 bases). The CDR3 is made up of 13 amino acids. From germline, CDR1 is SEHNR and CDR2 FQNEAQ (reference sequence). The V end lost 5 bases, the J end lost 4 bases, and 11 bases lay between the germline ends.

The chain is built from TRBV9 and TRBJ1-2; 11 nucleotides match TRBD1. The V gene's germline CDR1 is SGDLS and CDR2 YYNGEE. Trimming took 0 bases from V and 6 from J; bases not matched to a gene: 10. There are 17 residues in the CDR3. The CDR3 region has the DNA TGTGCCAGCAGCGTAGAGAGGACAGGGGGCCTTTGGGATGGCTACACCTTC. Encoded protein: CASSVERTGGLWDGYTF.

This chain connects TRBV11-2 to TRBJ1-2, with 9 positions matching TRBD1. Germline trimming cut 4 bases from V and 4 bases from J; bases unmatched to any gene: 7. CDR1 is SGHAT and CDR2 is FQNNGV in the germline V gene. The CDR3 is 15 amino acids. The CDR3 nucleotides are TGTGCCAGCAGCTCACAGGGGGCGCAGATCTATGGCTACACCTTC. This sequence encodes CASSSQGAQIYGYTF.

This CDR3 is CASGRVDSQETQYF. The CDR3 DNA sequence: TGTGCCAGTGGTCGAGTGGACAGTCAAGAGACCCAGTACTTC. The chain uses TRBV27 and TRBJ2-5, with D maybe TRBD1 (6 bases). CDR3 length equals 14 residues. Per the germline V gene, CDR1 is MNHEY and CDR2 is SMNVEV (reference sequence). The V gene lost 9 bases and the J gene lost 2 bases, with 16 bases spanning the gap.

V usage is TRBV4-1 and J usage is TRBJ2-5, with TRBD1 matching 7 bases. The CDR3 loop spans 16 amino acids. Germline V gives CDR1 MGHRA, CDR2 YSYEKL. J lost 5 bases, V lost 4 bases, and 13 bases had no gene match. The chain's CDR3 is CASSPKQGGRTETQYF. CDR3 nucleotides: TGCGCCAGCAGCCCTAAGCAAGGGGGCCGAACGGAGACCCAGTACTTC.

This clone was counted only a few times. The V and J genes are TRBV10-3 and TRBJ2-5; 12 bases agree with TRBD2. V lost 2 bases and J lost 5; bases outside the gene matches: 3. CDR1 is ENHRY and CDR2 is SYGVKD in the germline V gene. The CDR3 is 15 amino acids. CDR3 sequence (DNA): TGTGCCATCAGTGAGGGACTAGCGGGACGGGAGACCCAGTACTTC. Protein: CAISEGLAGRETQYF.

The chain has TRBV5-1 and TRBJ2-1; TRBD2 matches at 9 bases. Germline CDR1 and CDR2: SGHRS and YFSETQ. The CDR3 has 16 amino acids. V shed 4 bases and J 9 bases; nucleotides not matched to a gene: 14. The CDR3 DNA sequence: TGCGCCAGCAGCCCGCGTTTAGCGGGGGTAGGGGTTGAGCAGTTCTTC. This translates into CASSPRLAGVGVEQFF.

The chain carries TRBV7-9 and TRBJ2-7; D is unclear. Germline CDR1 and CDR2: SEHNR and FQNEAQ (reference sequence). The V end lost 2 bases, the J end lost 0 bases, and 5 bases lay between the germline ends. The CDR3 is 13 residues long. The CDR3 sequence: CASSLLGSYEQYF. CDR3 bases: TGTGCCAGCAGCTTATTGGGCTCCTACGAGCAGTACTTC.

The genes are TRBV5-1 and TRBJ2-5; D is tentatively TRBD1 or TRBD2 (5 bases each). Trimming removed 1 base at V and 1 base at J, with 20 bases between. The CDR3 runs to 18 residues. Germline V gene sequence: CDR1 SGHRS, CDR2 YFSETQ. CDR3 nucleotides: TGCGCCAGCAGCTTGACCAGGACCTCGCCGGGGCTCCAAGAGACCCAGTACTTC. Translating it yields CASSLTRTSPGLQETQYF. The entire variable domain, with the rest obtained from reference TRBV5-1 and TRBJ2-5, is as follows: KAGVTQTPRYLIKTRGQQVTLSCSPISGHRSVSWYQQTPGQGLQFLFEYFSETQRNKGNFPGRFSGRQFSNSRSEMNVSTLELGDSALYLCASSLTRTSPGLQETQYFGPGTRLLVL.

This clone was picked up a small number of times. This sequence joins TRBV7-9 and TRBJ2-3; D uncertain. This CDR3 contains 15 residues. Trimming cost V 4 bases and J 1 base, with 12 bases left between them. CDR1 is SEHNR and CDR2 is FQNEAQ in the germline V gene (reference sequence). CDR3: CASSSLVYRTDTQYF. The CDR3 DNA follows: TGTGCCAGCAGCTCCCTAGTGTATCGCACAGATACGCAGTATTTT.

The gene calls are TRBV4-1 and TRBJ2-7, with TRBD1 matching over 9 bases. CDR3 size: 15 residues. J was trimmed by 3 bases and V by 0 bases; bases with no gene match: 3. Germline CDR1 is MGHRA and CDR2 is YSYEKL. The CDR3 DNA is TGCGCCAGCAGCCAAGATAAGGGACAGGGCTACGAGCAGTACTTC. Amino acids: CASSQDKGQGYEQYF.

The rearrangement uses TRBV29-1 and TRBJ1-2, with 7 bases lining up with TRBD1. This CDR3 region has 21 residues. CDR1 is SQVTM and CDR2 is ANQGSEA in the germline V gene. The J segment lost 0 bases and the V segment lost 8 bases, leaving 30 bases of the junction unmatched. In DNA, the CDR3 is TGCAGCTCCTACATCGTAACAGGGGCTACCTCATATGGCGGTCCTAACTATGGCTACACCTTC. Translation gives CSSYIVTGATSYGGPNYGYTF.

About this clone itself: Within the sample, other DNA sequences also encode this same CDR3. The chain is built from TRBV29-1 and TRBJ1-2; D remains ambiguous. V dropped 2 bases and J dropped 5 bases, with 6 bases sitting between them. Per germline, CDR1 SQVTM and CDR2 ANQGSEA. The CDR3 consists of 11 residues. CDR3 sequence: CSVESLYGYTF. CDR3 nucleotide sequence: TGCAGCGTTGAATCCCTTTATGGCTACACCTTC.

The V gene is TRBV9, the J gene TRBJ1-1; D is undetermined. Deletions cut 0 bases from V and 6 bases from J, with 9 bases between. The germline gives CDR1 SGDLS, CDR2 YYNGEE. This CDR3 has 13 amino acids. The DNA for the CDR3 is TGTGCCAGCAGCGTAGGCCTTAGGCCTGAAGCTTTCTTT. This translates into CASSVGLRPEAFF.

V gene TRBV29-1 combines with J gene TRBJ2-3; possible D gene TRBD1, 6 bases. With 7 bases removed from V and 0 bases from J, the gap between germline ends came to 11 bases. The CDR3 sequence is 13 residues long. The germline gives CDR1 SQVTM, CDR2 ANQGSEA. This CDR3 reads CSAYGTSTDTQYF. For the CDR3, the DNA is TGCAGCGCCTACGGGACAAGCACAGATACGCAGTATTTT.

As regards this clone: Within the sample, other DNA sequences also encode this same CDR3. V is TRBV30 and J is TRBJ1-1; no firm D call. The CDR3 extends over 12 amino acids. From germline, CDR1 is GTSNPN and CDR2 SVGIG (reference sequence). V lost 0 bases and J 0 bases, leaving 2 bases between the germline ends. CDR3 nucleotide sequence: TGTGCCTGGAGTGTGATGAACACTGAAGCTTTCTTT. Its protein product is CAWSVMNTEAFF.

The chain uses TRBV7-9 and TRBJ2-3; 8 bases match TRBD2. CDR1 is SEHNR and CDR2 is FQNEAQ in the germline V gene (reference sequence). With 5 bases clipped from V and 1 base from J, the junction kept 2 bases outside the gene matches. The CDR3 covers 14 residues. CDR3 loop: CASSPGGGTDTQYF. As DNA, the CDR3 is TGTGCCAGCAGCCCGGGAGGGGGCACAGATACGCAGTATTTT.

This clone came up a few times. V gene TRBV7-9 combines with J gene TRBJ1-2, with a tentative D call TRBD1 (5 bases). Germline-derived CDR1 and CDR2 are SEHNR and FQNEAQ (reference sequence). The CDR3 consists of 14 residues. V was pared by 4 bases and J by 7 bases, with 16 bases between. The CDR3 loop is CASSSPVGDGGYTF. CDR3 DNA sequence: TGTGCCAGCAGCTCTCCGGTGGGGGACGGTGGCTACACCTTC.

V gene TRBV9 combines with J gene TRBJ2-7; D gene uncertain. Germline CDR1 is SGDLS and CDR2 is YYNGEE. V was shortened by 1 base and J by 3 bases, with 8 bases between the two germline ends. The CDR3 is made up of 13 amino acids. The CDR3 DNA sequence: TGTGCCAGCAGCGTATCAGAGTTCTACGAGCAGTACTTC. Its translation: CASSVSEFYEQYF.

The DNA of the CDR3 is TGTGCCAGCAGTGAATTGAGGTGGGAGACCCAGTACTTC. This gives the protein CASSELRWETQYF. The chain recombines TRBV6-1 with TRBJ2-5; D call uncertain. Germline assignment: CDR1 MNHNS and CDR2 SASEGT. Trimming took 2 bases from V and 5 from J, leaving 9 bases between them. This CDR3 region has 13 residues.

This clone was detected only a few times. V usage is TRBV23-1 and J usage is TRBJ2-5; 7 nucleotides line up with TRBD2. TRBV23-1 is given ORF status, its function remaining uncertain. Unmatched junction bases numbered 9, after V lost 7 bases and J lost 4 bases. This CDR3 region has 14 residues. For the CDR3, the DNA is TGCGCCAGCATATACGGGGGGAATCCAGAGACCCAGTACTTC. Translated, it gives CASIYGGNPETQYF.

This clone was detected only a few times. This chain connects TRBV2 to TRBJ2-2, with D possibly TRBD1 on 6 matching bases. From germline, CDR1 is SNHLY and CDR2 FYNNEI. Trimming pared 3 bases from V and 1 base from J, leaving 9 bases between. The CDR3 contains 15 residues. The DNA of the CDR3 is TGTGCCAGCAGTGAGCCGACAGGGAACACCGGGGAGCTGTTTTTT. It encodes CASSEPTGNTGELFF.